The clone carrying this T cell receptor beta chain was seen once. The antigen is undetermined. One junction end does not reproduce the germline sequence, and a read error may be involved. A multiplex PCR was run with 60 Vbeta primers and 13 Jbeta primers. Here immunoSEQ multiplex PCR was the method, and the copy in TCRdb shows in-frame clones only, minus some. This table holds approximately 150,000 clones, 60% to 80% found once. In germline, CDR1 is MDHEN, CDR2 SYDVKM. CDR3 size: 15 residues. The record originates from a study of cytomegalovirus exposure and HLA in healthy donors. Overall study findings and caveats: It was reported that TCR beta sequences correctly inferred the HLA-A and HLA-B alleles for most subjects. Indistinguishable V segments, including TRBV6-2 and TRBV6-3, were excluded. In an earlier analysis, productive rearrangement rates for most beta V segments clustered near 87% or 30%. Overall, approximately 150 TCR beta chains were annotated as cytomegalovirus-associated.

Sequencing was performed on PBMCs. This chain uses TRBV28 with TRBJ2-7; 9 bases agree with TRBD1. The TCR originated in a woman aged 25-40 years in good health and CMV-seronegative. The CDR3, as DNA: TGTGCCAGCAGGCCCCCGGACAGGGGACTAAACGTGGTAGACTTC. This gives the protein CASRPPDRGLNVVDF.